The present T cell receptor (beta chain) was sequenced within a study of T cell responses to AZD1222 COVID-19 vaccine. Generated by immunoSEQ multiplex PCR, the TCRdb table keeps only in-frame clones and is missing some. Counted here are roughly 120,000 clones, 89% occurring once; the ten biggest clones make up about 4.5%. The CDR3 runs to 13 residues. V lost 2 bases to trimming and J lost 4 bases, with 8 bases between them. The germline V gene encodes CDR1 MNHNS and CDR2 SASEGT. The receptor was derived from an adult in good health. The chain has TRBV6-1 and TRBJ1-2; a possible D gene is TRBD1 (5 bases). Sample: peripheral blood, taken on day 0 of AZD1222 vaccination. This chain's CDR3 is CASSESTVYGYTF. Here the CDR3 DNA reads TGTGCCAGCAGTGAATCGACAGTCTATGGCTACACCTTC.